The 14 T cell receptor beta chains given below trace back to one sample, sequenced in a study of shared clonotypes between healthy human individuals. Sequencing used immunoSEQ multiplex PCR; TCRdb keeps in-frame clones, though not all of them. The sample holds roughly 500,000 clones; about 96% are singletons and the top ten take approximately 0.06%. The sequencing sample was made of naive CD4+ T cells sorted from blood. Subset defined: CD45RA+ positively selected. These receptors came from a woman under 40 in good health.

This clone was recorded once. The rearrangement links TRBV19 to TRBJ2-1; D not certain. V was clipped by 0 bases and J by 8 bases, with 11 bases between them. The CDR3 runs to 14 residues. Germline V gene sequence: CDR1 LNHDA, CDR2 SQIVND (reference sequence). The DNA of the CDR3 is TGTGCCAGTAGTATAGACGAGCTTGGCTATGAGCAGTTCTTC. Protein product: CASSIDELGYEQFF.

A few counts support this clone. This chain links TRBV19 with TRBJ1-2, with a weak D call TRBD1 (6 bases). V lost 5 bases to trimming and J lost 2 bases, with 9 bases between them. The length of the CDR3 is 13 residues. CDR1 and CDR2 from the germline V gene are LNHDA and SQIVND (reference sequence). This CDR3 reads CASSRGQNYGYTF. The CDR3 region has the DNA TGTGCCAGTAGTCGTGGACAGAACTATGGCTACACCTTC.

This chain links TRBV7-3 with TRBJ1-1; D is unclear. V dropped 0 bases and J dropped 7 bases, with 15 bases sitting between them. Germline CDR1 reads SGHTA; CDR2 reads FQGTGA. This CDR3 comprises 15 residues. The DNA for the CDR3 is TGTGCCAGCAGCTTAACGGGAGGGTTTAAGGGTGAAGCTTTCTTT. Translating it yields CASSLTGGFKGEAFF.

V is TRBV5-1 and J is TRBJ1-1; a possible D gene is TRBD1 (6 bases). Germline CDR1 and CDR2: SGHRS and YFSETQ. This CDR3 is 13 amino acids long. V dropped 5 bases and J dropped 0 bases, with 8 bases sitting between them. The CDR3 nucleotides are TGCGCCAGCAGGGGGGCCTTGAACACTGAAGCTTTCTTT. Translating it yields CASRGALNTEAFF.

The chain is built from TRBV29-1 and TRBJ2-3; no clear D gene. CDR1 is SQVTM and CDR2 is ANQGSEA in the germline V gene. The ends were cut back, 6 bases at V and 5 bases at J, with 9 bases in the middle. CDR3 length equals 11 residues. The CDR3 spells CSVPWGDTQYF. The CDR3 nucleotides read TGCAGCGTGCCATGGGGAGATACGCAGTATTTT.

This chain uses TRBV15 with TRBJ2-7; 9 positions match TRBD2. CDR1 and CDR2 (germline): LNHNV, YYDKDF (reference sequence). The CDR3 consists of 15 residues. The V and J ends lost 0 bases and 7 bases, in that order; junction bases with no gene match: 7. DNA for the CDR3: TGTGCCACCAGCAGAGATGTAGCGGGAGCAGGGGAGCAGTACTTC. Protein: CATSRDVAGAGEQYF.

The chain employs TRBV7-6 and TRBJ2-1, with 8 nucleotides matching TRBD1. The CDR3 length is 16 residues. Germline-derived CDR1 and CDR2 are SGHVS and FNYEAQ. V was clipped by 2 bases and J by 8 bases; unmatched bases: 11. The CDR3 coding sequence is TGTGCCAGCAGCTTACTGGACAGGGCGCAGGTGGATGAGCAGTTCTTC. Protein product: CASSLLDRAQVDEQFF.

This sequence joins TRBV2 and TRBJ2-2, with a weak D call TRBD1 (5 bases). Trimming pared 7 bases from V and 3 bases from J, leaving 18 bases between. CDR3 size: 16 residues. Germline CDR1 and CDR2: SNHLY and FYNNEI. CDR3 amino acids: CASKIGASGDTGELFF. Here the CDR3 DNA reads TGTGCCAGCAAAATTGGGGCGTCGGGTGACACCGGGGAGCTGTTTTTT.

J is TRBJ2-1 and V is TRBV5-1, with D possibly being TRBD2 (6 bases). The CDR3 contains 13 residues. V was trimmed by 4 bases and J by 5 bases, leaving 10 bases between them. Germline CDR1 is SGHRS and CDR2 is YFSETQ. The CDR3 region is CASSPGGDNEQFF. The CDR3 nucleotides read TGCGCCAGCAGCCCGGGCGGGGACAATGAGCAGTTCTTC.

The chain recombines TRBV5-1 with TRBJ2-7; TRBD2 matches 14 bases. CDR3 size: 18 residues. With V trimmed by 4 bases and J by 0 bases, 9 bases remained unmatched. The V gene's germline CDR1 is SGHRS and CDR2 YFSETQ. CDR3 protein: CASSRGLAGERTSYEQYF. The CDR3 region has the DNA TGCGCCAGCAGCAGGGGACTAGCGGGAGAGAGGACCTCCTACGAGCAGTACTTC.

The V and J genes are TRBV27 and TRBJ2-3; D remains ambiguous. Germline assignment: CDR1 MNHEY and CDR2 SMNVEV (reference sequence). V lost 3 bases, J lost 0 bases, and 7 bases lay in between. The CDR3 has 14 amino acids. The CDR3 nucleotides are TGTGCCAGCAGTTTTCAGGAGAGCACAGATACGCAGTATTTT. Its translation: CASSFQESTDTQYF.

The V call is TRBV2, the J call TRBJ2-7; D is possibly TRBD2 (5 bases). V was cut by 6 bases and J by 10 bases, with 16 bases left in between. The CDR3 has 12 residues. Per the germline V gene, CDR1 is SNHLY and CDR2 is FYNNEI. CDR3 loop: CASSSLDWRQYF. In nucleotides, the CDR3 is TGTGCCAGCAGCTCACTAGATTGGAGACAGTACTTC.

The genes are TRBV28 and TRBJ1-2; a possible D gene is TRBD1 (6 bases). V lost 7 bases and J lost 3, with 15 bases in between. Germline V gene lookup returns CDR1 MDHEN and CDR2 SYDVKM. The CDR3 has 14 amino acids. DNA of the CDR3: TGTGCCAGCAATGCTAACAGGGCCCACTATGGCTACACCTTC. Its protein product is CASNANRAHYGYTF.

CDR3 DNA: TGTGCCGGAGTAGCGGGTACCTACGAGCAGTACTTC. Amino acid sequence: CAGVAGTYEQYF. The rearrangement joins TRBV2 to TRBJ2-7; 7 bases map to TRBD2. This CDR3 is built from 12 residues. Germline CDR1 and CDR2: SNHLY and FYNNEI. The V gene end was trimmed by 11 bases and the J gene end by 2 bases; junction bases not matched to a gene: 6. The complete variable domain, with remaining parts taken from reference TRBV2 and TRBJ2-7, reads EPEVTQTPSHQVTQMGQEVILRCVPISNHLYFYWYRQILGQKVEFLVSFYNNEISEKSEIFDDQFSVERPDGSNFTLKIRSTKLEDSAMYFCAGVAGTYEQYFGPGTRLTVT.